This T cell receptor beta chain originates from a study of T cell responses to AZD1222 COVID-19 vaccine. Broader study findings: An increase in Spike-specific TCR breadth and depth was observed after two AZD1222 doses. Seropositive status at baseline applied to only five to seven AZD1222 recipients.

Details on this clone: As yet, its antigen is unknown.

Clones were read by immunoSEQ multiplex PCR, and TCRdb kept only the in-frame ones, dropping some. The sample contains under 130,000 clones, 91% of which appear only once. V was pared by 3 bases and J by 6 bases, with 13 bases between. The CDR3 spans 14 residues. In germline, CDR1 is SGHRS, CDR2 YFSETQ. The sequence was collected from an adult in good health. The material sequenced was peripheral blood, taken on day 0 of AZD1222 vaccination. The rearrangement joins TRBV5-1 to TRBJ2-1; possibly TRBD2 for D (5 bases). CDR3 nucleotides: TGCGCCAGCAGCTCAGGACTCCGACTCAATGAGCAGTTCTTC. Translation: CASSSGLRLNEQFF.